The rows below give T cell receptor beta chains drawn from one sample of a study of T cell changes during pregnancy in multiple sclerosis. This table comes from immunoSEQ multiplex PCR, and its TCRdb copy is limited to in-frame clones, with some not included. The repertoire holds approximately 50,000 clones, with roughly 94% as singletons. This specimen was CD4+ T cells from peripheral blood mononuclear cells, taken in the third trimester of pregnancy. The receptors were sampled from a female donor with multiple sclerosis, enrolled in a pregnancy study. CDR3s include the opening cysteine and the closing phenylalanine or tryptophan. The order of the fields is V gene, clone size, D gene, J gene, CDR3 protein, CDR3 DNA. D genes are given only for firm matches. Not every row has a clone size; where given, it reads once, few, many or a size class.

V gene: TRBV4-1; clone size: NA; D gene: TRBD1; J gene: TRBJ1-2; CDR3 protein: CASSLGQGIHYGYTF; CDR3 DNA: TGCGCCAGCAGCCTAGGACAGGGGATTCACTATGGCTACACCTTC
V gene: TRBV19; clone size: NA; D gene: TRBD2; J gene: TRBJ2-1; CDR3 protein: CASTRAGGPHNEQFF; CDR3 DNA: TGTGCCAGTACACGAGCGGGGGGGCCACACAATGAGCAGTTCTTC
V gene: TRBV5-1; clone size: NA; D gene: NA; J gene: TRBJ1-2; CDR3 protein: CASSLGYRAGYTF; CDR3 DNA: TGCGCCAGCAGCTTGGGATATCGCGCTGGCTACACCTTC
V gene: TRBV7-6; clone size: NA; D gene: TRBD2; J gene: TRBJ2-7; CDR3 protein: CASSLGGSGGSYEQYF; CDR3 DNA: TGTGCCAGCAGCTTAGGTGGTAGCGGGGGCTCCTACGAGCAGTACTTC
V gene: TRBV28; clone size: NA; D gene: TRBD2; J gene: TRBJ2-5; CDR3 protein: CASRNPSGRGETQYF; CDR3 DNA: TGTGCCAGCAGAAATCCAAGCGGGAGGGGAGAGACCCAGTACTTC
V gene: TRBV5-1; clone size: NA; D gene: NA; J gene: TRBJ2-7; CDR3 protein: CASSSLTGFEQYF; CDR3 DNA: TGCGCCAGCAGCTCATTAACAGGGTTTGAGCAGTACTTC
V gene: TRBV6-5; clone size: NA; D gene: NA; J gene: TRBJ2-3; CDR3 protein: CASSSLGGSTDTQYF; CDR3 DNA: TGTGCCAGCAGCAGCCTAGGCGGGAGCACAGATACGCAGTATTTT
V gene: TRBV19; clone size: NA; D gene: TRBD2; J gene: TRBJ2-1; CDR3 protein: CASSNGLAHNEQFF; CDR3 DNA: TGTGCCAGTAGCAACGGACTAGCCCACAATGAGCAGTTCTTC
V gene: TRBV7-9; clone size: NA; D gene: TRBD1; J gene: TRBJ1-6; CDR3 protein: CASSSGQANSPLHF; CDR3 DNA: TGTGCCAGCAGCTCGGGACAGGCGAATTCACCCCTCCACTTT
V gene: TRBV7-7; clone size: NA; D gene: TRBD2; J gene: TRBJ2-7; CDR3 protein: CASSARTSGRARYEQYF; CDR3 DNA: TGTGCTAGCAGCGCTCGGACTAGCGGGAGGGCCCGATACGAGCAGTACTTC
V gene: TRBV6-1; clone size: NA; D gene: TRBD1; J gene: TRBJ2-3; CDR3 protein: CASTNRGIADTQYF; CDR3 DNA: TGTGCCAGCACTAACAGGGGGATAGCAGATACGCAGTATTTT
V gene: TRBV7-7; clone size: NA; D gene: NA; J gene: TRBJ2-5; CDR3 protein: CASSSTGLETQYF; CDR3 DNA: TGTGCTAGCAGCTCTACAGGGTTGGAGACCCAGTACTTC
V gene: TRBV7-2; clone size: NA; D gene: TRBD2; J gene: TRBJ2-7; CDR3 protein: CASARDYAYEQYF; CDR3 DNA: TGTGCCAGCGCGAGGGACTATGCCTACGAGCAGTACTTC
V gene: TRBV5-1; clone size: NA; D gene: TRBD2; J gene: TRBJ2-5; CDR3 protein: CASSPTSGRAVETQYF; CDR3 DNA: TGCGCCAGCAGCCCCACTAGCGGGAGGGCCGTGGAGACCCAGTACTTC
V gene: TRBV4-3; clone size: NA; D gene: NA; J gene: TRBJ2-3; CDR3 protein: CASSQLPGGTDTQYF; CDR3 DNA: TGCGCCAGCAGCCAACTTCCAGGGGGCACAGATACGCAGTATTTT
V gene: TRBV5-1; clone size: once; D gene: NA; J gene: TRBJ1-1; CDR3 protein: CASSLTGTEAFF; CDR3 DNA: TGCGCCAGCAGCTTAACCGGGACAGAAGCTTTCTTT
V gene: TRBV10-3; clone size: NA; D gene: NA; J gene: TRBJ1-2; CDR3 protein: CAISESNSLATNYGYTF; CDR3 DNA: TGTGCCATCAGTGAGTCTAACAGTCTAGCGACTAACTATGGCTACACCTTC
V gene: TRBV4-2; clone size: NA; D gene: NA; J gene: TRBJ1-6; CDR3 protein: CASSPWTGGANSPLHF; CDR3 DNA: TGTGCCAGCAGTCCATGGACCGGAGGTGCCAATTCACCCCTCCACTTT
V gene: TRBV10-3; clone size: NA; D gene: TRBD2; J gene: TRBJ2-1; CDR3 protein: CAIGSGRVSYNEQFF; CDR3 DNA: TGTGCCATCGGGAGCGGGAGGGTCTCCTACAATGAGCAGTTCTTC
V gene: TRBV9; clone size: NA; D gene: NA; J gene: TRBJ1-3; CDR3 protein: CASSARVVPGVFGNTIYF; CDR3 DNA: TGTGCCAGCAGCGCAAGGGTGGTTCCAGGGGTATTTGGAAACACCATATATTTT
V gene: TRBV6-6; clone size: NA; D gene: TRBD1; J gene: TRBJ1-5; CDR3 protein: CASRDRGQPQHF; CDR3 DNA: TGTGCCAGCAGGGACAGGGGTCAGCCCCAGCATTTT
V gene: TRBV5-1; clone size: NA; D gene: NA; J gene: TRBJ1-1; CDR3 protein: CASSLTGRAEAFF; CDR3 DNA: TGCGCCAGCAGCTTGACAGGGAGGGCTGAAGCTTTCTTT
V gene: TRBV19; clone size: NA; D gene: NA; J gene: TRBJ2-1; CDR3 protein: CASSTGFQGNEQFF; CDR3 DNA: TGTGCCAGTAGTACCGGCTTCCAGGGCAATGAGCAGTTCTTC
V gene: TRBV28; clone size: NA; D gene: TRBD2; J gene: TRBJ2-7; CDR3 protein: CASSPAGDYEQYF; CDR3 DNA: TGTGCCAGCAGCCCAGCGGGAGATTACGAGCAGTACTTC
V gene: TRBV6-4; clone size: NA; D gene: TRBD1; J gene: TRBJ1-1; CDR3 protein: CASSDSTGQASEAFF; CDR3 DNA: TGTGCCAGCAGTGACTCGACGGGACAGGCTTCTGAAGCTTTCTTT
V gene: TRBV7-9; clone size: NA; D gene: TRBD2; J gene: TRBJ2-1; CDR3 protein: CASSLMLAGVGNEQFF; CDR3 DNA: TGTGCCAGCAGCTTAATGTTAGCGGGAGTCGGCAATGAGCAGTTCTTC
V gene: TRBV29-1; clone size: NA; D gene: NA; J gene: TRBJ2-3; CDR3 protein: CSVEDIIWSVADTQYF; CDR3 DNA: TGCAGCGTTGAAGATATTATTTGGTCAGTCGCAGATACGCAGTATTTT
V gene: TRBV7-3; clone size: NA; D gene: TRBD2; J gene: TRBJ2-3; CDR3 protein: CASSLLGGVSTDTQYF; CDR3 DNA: TGTGCCAGCAGCTTACTGGGGGGGGTCAGCACAGATACGCAGTATTTT
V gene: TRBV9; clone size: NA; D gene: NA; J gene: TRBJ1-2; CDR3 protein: CASSPYQGTYGYTF; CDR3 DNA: TGTGCCAGCAGCCCTTATCAAGGGACTTATGGCTACACCTTC
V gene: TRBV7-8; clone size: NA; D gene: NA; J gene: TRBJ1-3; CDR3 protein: CASSPRAPEGNTIYF; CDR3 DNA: TGTGCCAGCAGCCCGAGGGCTCCCGAAGGCAACACCATATATTTT
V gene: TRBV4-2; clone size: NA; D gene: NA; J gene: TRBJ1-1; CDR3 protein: CASSLQSGAGTEAFF; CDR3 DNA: TGTGCCAGCAGCCTCCAGTCAGGGGCCGGCACTGAAGCTTTCTTT
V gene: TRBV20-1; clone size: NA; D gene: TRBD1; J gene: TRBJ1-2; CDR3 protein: CSVSTGAGYTF; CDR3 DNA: TGCAGTGTCTCGACAGGGGCTGGCTACACCTTC
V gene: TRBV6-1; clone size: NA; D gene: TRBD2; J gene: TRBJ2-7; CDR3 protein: CATSHREGSYEQYF; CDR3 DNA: TGTGCGACCTCCCACCGGGAGGGCTCCTACGAGCAGTACTTC
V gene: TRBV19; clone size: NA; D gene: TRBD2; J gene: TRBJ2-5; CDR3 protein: CASSITSERTQYF; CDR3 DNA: TGTGCCAGTAGTATTACTAGCGAAAGGACCCAGTACTTC
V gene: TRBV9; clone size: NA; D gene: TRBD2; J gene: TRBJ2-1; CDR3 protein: CASNPSGGLSYNEQFF; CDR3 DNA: TGTGCCAGCAACCCTAGCGGGGGCCTCTCCTACAATGAGCAGTTCTTC
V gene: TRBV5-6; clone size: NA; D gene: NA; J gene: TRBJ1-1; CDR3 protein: CASSPTPLRTAEAFF; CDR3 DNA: TGTGCCAGCAGCCCGACTCCTCTGCGTACCGCTGAAGCTTTCTTT
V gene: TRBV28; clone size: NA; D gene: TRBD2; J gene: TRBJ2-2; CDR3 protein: CASKTPQGLAGGAAGELFF; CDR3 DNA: TGTGCCAGCAAGACACCCCAGGGACTAGCGGGAGGTGCGGCCGGGGAGCTGTTTTTT
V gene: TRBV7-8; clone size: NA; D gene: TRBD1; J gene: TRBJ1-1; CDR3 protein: CASSFAEGATEAFF; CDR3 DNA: TGTGCCAGCAGCTTCGCGGAGGGGGCGACTGAAGCTTTCTTT
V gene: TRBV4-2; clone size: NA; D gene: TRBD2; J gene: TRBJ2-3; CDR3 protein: CASSQDSRTSGRYGGTDTQYF; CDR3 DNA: TGTGCCAGCAGCCAAGATTCCCGGACTAGCGGGAGGTACGGCGGCACAGATACGCAGTATTTT
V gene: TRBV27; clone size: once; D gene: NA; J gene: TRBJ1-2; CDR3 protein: CASSSYRAAGYTF; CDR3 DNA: TGTGCCAGCAGTTCGTACAGGGCTGCTGGCTACACCTTC
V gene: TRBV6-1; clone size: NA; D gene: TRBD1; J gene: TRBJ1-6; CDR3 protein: CASSVTQGALHF; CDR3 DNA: TGTGCCAGCAGTGTAACGCAGGGGGCCCTCCACTTT
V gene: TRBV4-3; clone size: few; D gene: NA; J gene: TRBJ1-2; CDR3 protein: CASSHDRTDGYTF; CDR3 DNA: TGCGCCAGCAGCCACGACAGGACCGATGGCTACACCTTC
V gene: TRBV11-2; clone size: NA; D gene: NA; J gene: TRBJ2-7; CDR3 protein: CASRELAHYEQYF; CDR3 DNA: TGTGCCAGCCGGGAGCTGGCCCACTACGAGCAGTACTTC
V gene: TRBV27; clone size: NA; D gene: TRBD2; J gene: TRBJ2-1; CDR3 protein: CASSLYGDGTGGPYEQFF; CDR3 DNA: TGTGCCAGCAGTTTATACGGTGATGGGACGGGAGGGCCCTATGAGCAGTTCTTC
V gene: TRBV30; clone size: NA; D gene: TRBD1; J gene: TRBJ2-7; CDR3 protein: CAWSIETGVYEQYF; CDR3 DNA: TGTGCCTGGAGTATCGAGACAGGGGTTTACGAGCAGTACTTC
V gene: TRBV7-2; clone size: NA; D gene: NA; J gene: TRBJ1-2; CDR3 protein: CASSLGLPIRGTGYTF; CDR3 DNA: TGTGCCAGCAGCTTAGGACTCCCAATCAGGGGTACTGGCTACACCTTC
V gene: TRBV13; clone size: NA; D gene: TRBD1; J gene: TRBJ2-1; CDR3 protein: CASSLWDRGNNEQFF; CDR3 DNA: TGTGCCAGCAGCTTATGGGACAGGGGGAACAATGAGCAGTTCTTC
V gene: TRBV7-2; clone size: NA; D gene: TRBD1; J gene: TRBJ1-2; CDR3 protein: CASQPTGARGGYGYTF; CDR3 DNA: TGTGCCAGCCAGCCGACAGGGGCCCGAGGGGGATATGGCTACACCTTC
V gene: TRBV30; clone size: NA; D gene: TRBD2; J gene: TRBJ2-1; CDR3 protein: CAWSELAGKYNEQFF; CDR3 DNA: TGTGCCTGGAGCGAACTAGCGGGGAAGTACAATGAGCAGTTCTTC
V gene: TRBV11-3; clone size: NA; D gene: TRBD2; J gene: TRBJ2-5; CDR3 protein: CASSSLGGVKETQYF; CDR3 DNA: TGTGCCAGCAGCTCCTTGGGGGGGGTGAAAGAGACCCAGTACTTC
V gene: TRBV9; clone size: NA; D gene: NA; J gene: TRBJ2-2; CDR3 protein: CASSFGGYTGELFF; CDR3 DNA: TGTGCCAGCAGCTTTGGGGGGTACACCGGGGAGCTGTTTTTT
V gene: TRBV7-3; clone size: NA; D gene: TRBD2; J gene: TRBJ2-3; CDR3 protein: CASSYSGRSTDTQYF; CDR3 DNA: TGTGCCAGCAGCTATAGCGGGAGGAGCACAGATACGCAGTATTTT
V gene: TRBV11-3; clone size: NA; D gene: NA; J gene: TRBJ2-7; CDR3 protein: CASSFRSGALQQYF; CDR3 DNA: TGTGCCAGCAGCTTTCGTAGCGGAGCGCTACAGCAGTACTTC